These 30 T cell receptor beta chains were all obtained from the same sample, sequenced in a study of cytomegalovirus exposure and HLA in healthy donors. The PCR had 60 Vbeta and 13 Jbeta primers. Clones were read by immunoSEQ multiplex PCR, and TCRdb kept only the in-frame ones, dropping some. The sample lists 110,000 to 150,000 clones, approximately 70% occurring once. The sequencing input was PBMCs. These receptors originate from a woman in her thirties in good health and CMV-seronegative.

V is TRBV7-3 and J is TRBJ1-6, with 8 bases lining up with TRBD1. J lost 11 bases, V lost 5 bases, and 5 bases had no gene match. Germline values: CDR1 SGHTA, CDR2 FQGTGA. The CDR3 loop spans 13 amino acids. This CDR3 reads CASSTSGGPPLHF. In DNA form, the CDR3 reads TGTGCCAGCAGCACTTCAGGGGGCCCACCCCTCCACTTT.

The chain recombines TRBV5-1 with TRBJ2-2; D may be TRBD2 (5 bases). The CDR3 sequence is 15 residues long. V was clipped by 4 bases and J by 1 base, with 11 bases between them. CDR1 and CDR2 from the germline V gene are SGHRS and YFSETQ. The CDR3 is CASSDPGRNTGELFF. CDR3 sequence (DNA): TGCGCCAGCAGCGACCCGGGGAGGAACACCGGGGAGCTGTTTTTT.

This chain links TRBV15 with TRBJ2-3; tentative D call: TRBD2 (6 bases). The CDR3 runs 15 residues. The V end was cut by 4 bases, the J end by 4 bases, with 15 bases between. The germline V gene has CDR1 LNHNV and CDR2 YYDKDF (reference sequence). The CDR3 sequence is CATSIQGGEADTQYF. As DNA, the CDR3 is TGTGCCACCAGCATACAAGGCGGGGAAGCAGATACGCAGTATTTT.

The chain uses TRBV28 and TRBJ2-1; 15 bases match TRBD2. The V and J ends lost 4 bases and 8 bases, in that order; junction bases with no gene match: 12. From germline, CDR1 is MDHEN and CDR2 SYDVKM. This CDR3 region has 18 residues. This chain's CDR3 is CASSYRGLAGGWGDEQFF. CDR3 nucleotide sequence: TGTGCCAGCAGTTACCGAGGACTAGCGGGGGGGTGGGGGGATGAGCAGTTCTTC.

V usage is TRBV30 and J usage is TRBJ2-1; TRBD2 matches 7 bases. CDR3 length equals 13 residues. The germline V gene encodes CDR1 GTSNPN and CDR2 SVGIG (reference sequence). Trimming at V came to 0 bases and at J to 7 bases, leaving 3 bases not matched to a gene. The CDR3 loop reads CAWSVQGGNEQFF. Written as DNA, the CDR3 is TGTGCCTGGAGTGTTCAGGGAGGGAATGAGCAGTTCTTC.

This chain connects TRBV19 to TRBJ1-5; 7 bases fit TRBD1. V trimming: 8 bases; J trimming: 3 bases; junction bases outside the gene matches: 4. CDR1 and CDR2 (germline): LNHDA, SQIVND (reference sequence). This CDR3 has 13 residues. CDR3 coding DNA: TGTGCCAGTCGGGACAGAGTCAATCAGCCCCAGCATTTT. As protein: CASRDRVNQPQHF.

The rearrangement uses TRBV18 and TRBJ2-5; D might be TRBD1 (5 bases). The CDR3 is 13 residues long. Germline assignment: CDR1 KGHSH and CDR2 LQKENI. The V end was cut by 3 bases, the J end by 5 bases, with 10 bases between. CDR3 protein: CASSPPRDETQYF. The CDR3 DNA reads as TGTGCCAGCTCACCTCCCAGGGATGAGACCCAGTACTTC.

This chain connects TRBV18 to TRBJ2-1; 9 bases agree with TRBD2. V trimming: 4 bases; J trimming: 7 bases; junction bases outside the gene matches: 20. Germline CDR1 KGHSH, CDR2 LQKENI. CDR3 length equals 19 residues. CDR3 residues: CASSLFDVISAGGVNEQFF. CDR3 bases: TGTGCCAGCTCACTCTTTGACGTGATTTCGGCGGGAGGGGTTAATGAGCAGTTCTTC.

The chain joins TRBV30 to TRBJ2-1, with TRBD2 matching over 14 bases. CDR3 length: 18 residues. The V gene end was trimmed by 0 bases and the J gene end by 2 bases; junction bases not matched to a gene: 6. Germline-derived CDR1 and CDR2 are GTSNPN and SVGIG (reference sequence). The CDR3 loop is CAWSVWGLAGAPYNEQFF. The DNA of the CDR3 is TGTGCCTGGAGTGTATGGGGACTAGCGGGGGCCCCCTACAATGAGCAGTTCTTC.

This clone appeared a single time. The V call is TRBV7-9, the J call TRBJ2-7; 7 nucleotides align to TRBD1. The V segment lost 4 bases and the J segment 2 bases; nucleotides outside the gene matches: 8. The CDR3 is made up of 15 amino acids. Germline V gene data show CDR1 as SEHNR and CDR2 as FQNEAQ (reference sequence). CDR3 sequence: CASSSGQKKTYEQYV. CDR3 sequence (DNA): TGTGCCAGCAGCTCGGGACAGAAAAAAACCTACGAGCAGTACGTC.

This clone has only one observation. The rearrangement joins TRBV2 to TRBJ1-5; D is perhaps TRBD1 (6 bases). V lost 2 bases to trimming and J lost 10 bases, with 18 bases between them. The CDR3 consists of 15 residues. CDR1 and CDR2 (germline): SNHLY, FYNNEI. The CDR3 nucleotides read TGTGCCAGCAGTGAAACAGGGACGGCGGTAGGACCCCAGCATTTT. Amino acid sequence: CASSETGTAVGPQHF.

This clone was seen only a few times. The chain combines TRBV9 with TRBJ1-1, with 11 nucleotides matching TRBD1. V shed 0 bases, J shed 10 bases, and the junction held 2 bases outside the gene matches. The length of the CDR3 is 13 residues. The germline V gene has CDR1 SGDLS and CDR2 YYNGEE. Here the CDR3 reads CASSVGTGGRAFF. CDR3 DNA: TGTGCCAGCAGCGTAGGGACAGGGGGCCGAGCTTTCTTT.

The chain carries TRBV18 and TRBJ2-7, with D possibly being TRBD2 (5 bases). The V gene lost 3 bases and the J gene lost 7 bases, with 13 bases spanning the gap. The CDR3 is made up of 13 amino acids. CDR1 and CDR2 from the germline V gene are KGHSH and LQKENI. Here the CDR3 DNA reads TGTGCCAGCTCACCGGTGCCGGGAAGTGAGCAGTACGTC. This codes for CASSPVPGSEQYV.

The V gene is TRBV5-8, the J gene TRBJ1-5; unclear D gene. Germline V gene sequence: CDR1 SGHTS, CDR2 YDEGEE. This CDR3 has 17 amino acids. Between the trimmed V and J ends, which lost 0 bases and 0 bases, there was a span of 13 bases. CDR3 amino acids: CASSLEQSTYSNQPQHF. For the CDR3, the DNA is TGTGCCAGCAGCTTGGAACAGAGTACTTATAGCAATCAGCCCCAGCATTTT.

The chain carries TRBV28 and TRBJ1-3; TRBD1 aligns across 9 bases. V was pared by 3 bases and J by 1 base, with 7 bases of the junction left unmatched. The CDR3 length is 17 residues. Germline V gene sequence: CDR1 MDHEN, CDR2 SYDVKM. CDR3 nucleotide sequence: TGTGCCAGCAGTTTCTCGTCTGGGACAGGGTCTGGAAACACCATATATTTT. This sequence encodes CASSFSSGTGSGNTIYF.

In the case of this clone: Within the sample, other DNA sequences also encode this same CDR3. The chain joins TRBV5-1 to TRBJ1-2; 8 bases agree with TRBD1. The junction had 9 bases not matched to a gene; V was cut back by 2 bases and J by 3 bases. The CDR3 is 16 amino acids. Germline V lookup: CDR1 SGHRS, CDR2 YFSETQ. CDR3 sequence (DNA): TGCGCCAGCAGCTTCGACAGGGGAGAGTTCGACTATGGCTACACCTTC. As protein: CASSFDRGEFDYGYTF.

This clone was observed once. The CDR3 sequence is CASSPFLREILNNGYTF. CDR3 nucleotides: TGTGCCAGCTCACCATTCTTACGGGAAATACTCAATAATGGCTACACCTTC. The chain joins TRBV18 to TRBJ1-2; D is unresolved. V dropped 2 bases and J dropped 6 bases, with 22 bases sitting between them. This CDR3 is built from 17 residues. Germline CDR1 KGHSH, CDR2 LQKENI.

J is TRBJ2-5 and V is TRBV6-5; D unclear. Germline V gene lookup returns CDR1 MNHEY and CDR2 SVGAGI. The CDR3 is 13 amino acids. Trimming cost V 5 bases and J 2 bases, with 9 bases left between them. Here the CDR3 reads CASSTQIQETQYF. The CDR3 coding sequence is TGTGCCAGCAGTACGCAGATTCAAGAGACCCAGTACTTC.

As for this clone: Since the CDR3 does not end with the conserved phenylalanine or tryptophan, this likely comes from a read error. The DNA is omitted, as the CDR3 cannot be located on it reliably, and the CDR3 follows TCRdb's listing. V gene TRBV9 combines with J gene TRBJ2-7; the table names TRBD1, a call not compared with the DNA. From germline, CDR1 is SGDLS and CDR2 YYNGEE. The CDR3 spans 12 residues, counting both ends. Here the CDR3 reads CASSVAPAKQSP.

The V and J genes are TRBV9 and TRBJ1-2; TRBD1 might be the D (6 bases). The CDR3 has 17 amino acids. Germline assignment: CDR1 SGDLS and CDR2 YYNGEE. V dropped 4 bases and J dropped 4 bases, with 23 bases sitting between them. The CDR3 DNA is TGTGCCAGCAGCTACCTCCATGGGGGCAGGGACGTCTATGGCTACACCTTC. Encoded protein: CASSYLHGGRDVYGYTF.

Of note for this clone: Without the conserved terminal phenylalanine or tryptophan, this CDR3 likely stems from a read error. The V and J genes are TRBV5-1 and TRBJ1-2; D call uncertain. V shed 0 bases and J shed 0 bases, with 6 bases lying between them. This CDR3 has 14 residues. Germline lookup yields CDR1 SGHRS and CDR2 YFSETQ. The CDR3 spells CASSLESPNYGYTL. As DNA, the CDR3 is TGCGCCAGCAGCTTGGAGTCTCCTAACTATGGCTACACCCTC.

J is TRBJ2-7 and V is TRBV27; tentatively, D is TRBD1 (6 bases). V lost 5 bases and J 0 bases, leaving 14 bases between the germline ends. Germline V gene sequence: CDR1 MNHEY, CDR2 SMNVEV (reference sequence). This CDR3 comprises 15 residues. CDR3 nucleotide sequence: TGTGCCAGCAGTCGGACAGCCCTCAGCTCCTACGAGCAGTACTTC. This translates into CASSRTALSSYEQYF.

This clone was seen more than once but under ten times. This sequence joins TRBV2 and TRBJ2-1, with a weak D call TRBD2 (5 bases). The CDR3 is made up of 16 amino acids. V was trimmed by 4 bases and J by 0 bases, leaving 13 bases between them. Germline values: CDR1 SNHLY, CDR2 FYNNEI. DNA for the CDR3: TGTGCCAGCAGTGTCTTGGACGACTACTCCTACAATGAGCAGTTCTTC. Translating it yields CASSVLDDYSYNEQFF.

The chain has TRBV28 and TRBJ2-7, with 7 bases identical to TRBD1. After removal of 8 bases from V and 5 bases from J, the junction contained 12 bases not matched to a gene. CDR1 and CDR2 (germline): MDHEN, SYDVKM. There are 14 residues in the CDR3. CDR3 loop: CASSTGWIVDEQYF. For the CDR3, the DNA is TGTGCCAGCTCGACAGGGTGGATTGTCGACGAGCAGTACTTC.

The chain links TRBV9 to TRBJ2-3, with a tentative D call TRBD2 (6 bases). CDR1 and CDR2 (germline): SGDLS, YYNGEE. The CDR3 sequence is 14 residues long. Trimming shortened V by 4 bases and J by 1 base, and 10 bases separated the two germline ends. In DNA, the CDR3 is TGTGCCAGCAGCCAGACGGGGGGCACAGATACGCAGTATTTT. Its protein product is CASSQTGGTDTQYF.

The chain is built from TRBV19 and TRBJ1-2; maybe TRBD1 (5 bases). Germline V gene sequence: CDR1 LNHDA, CDR2 SQIVND (reference sequence). V lost 3 bases and J 3 bases, leaving 14 bases between the germline ends. There are 15 residues in the CDR3. CDR3 loop: CASSISDSGHYGYTF. CDR3 DNA: TGTGCCAGTAGTATTTCTGACAGCGGGCACTATGGCTACACCTTC.

V usage is TRBV6-1 and J usage is TRBJ1-5, with D maybe TRBD1 (5 bases). Trimming took 1 base from V and 0 from J, leaving 13 bases between them. CDR1 is MNHNS and CDR2 is SASEGT in the germline V gene. The CDR3 runs to 17 residues. CDR3 DNA: TGTGCCAGCAGTGAAGAAGGGGTGGACTATAGCAATCAGCCCCAGCATTTT. Its translation is CASSEEGVDYSNQPQHF.

The chain uses TRBV5-4 and TRBJ1-2, with 8 nucleotides matching TRBD1. Germline assignment: CDR1 SGHNT and CDR2 YYREEE (reference sequence). Trimming at V came to 4 bases and at J to 8 bases, leaving 7 bases not matched to a gene. This CDR3 is built from 13 residues. The CDR3 protein is CASSPTGDTGYTF. In DNA, the CDR3 is TGTGCCAGCAGCCCGACAGGGGATACCGGCTACACCTTC.

This clone appeared a single time. CDR3 bases: TGTGCCAGCAGCGTAGGAACTAGCGACTACGAGCAGTACTTC. It encodes CASSVGTSDYEQYF. This chain uses TRBV9 with TRBJ2-7, with 7 nucleotides matching TRBD2. This CDR3 has 14 residues. In germline, CDR1 is SGDLS, CDR2 YYNGEE. V trimming: 0 bases; J trimming: 3 bases; junction bases outside the gene matches: 3.

V and J are TRBV28 and TRBJ2-5; a weak D match, TRBD1 (5 bases). The CDR3 covers 15 residues. V was trimmed by 5 bases and J by 4 bases, leaving 17 bases between them. CDR1 and CDR2 from the germline V gene are MDHEN and SYDVKM. The CDR3 here is CASSPPGSRGETQYF. DNA for the CDR3: TGTGCCAGCAGTCCCCCAGGGTCTAGGGGAGAGACCCAGTACTTC.